Below are 5 T cell receptor beta chains sequenced from a single sample in a study of regulatory T cells in long-lasting Graves disease. Researchers made TCR beta libraries by using iRepertoire HTBI primers and running Arm-PCR on CDR3 regions. TCRdb reprocessed the multiplex PCR reads with MiXCR, giving one entry per CDR3 protein. Seen here are some 600,000 distinct CDR3 sequences, roughly a sixth observed once, and the top ten hold about 11%. Time point defined: newly diagnosed GD, antithyroid drugs for less than 3 months. PBMCs were the source of the RNA used for TCR sequencing. These same records also appear under a second study, on T cells in Graves' hyperthyroidism and ophthalmopathy.

The sample consisted of peripheral blood mononuclear cells (PBMCs), taken at new diagnosis, from a patient treated with antithyroid drugs. These TCRs come from a man younger than 35 with Graves disease.

This clonotype was observed at least ten times. J is TRBJ2-4 and V is TRBV18; D ambiguous. The CDR3 is 14 residues long. Germline V gene lookup returns CDR1 KGHSH and CDR2 LQKENI. V dropped 0 bases and J dropped 3 bases, with 6 bases sitting between them. The CDR3 DNA reads as TGTGCCAGCTCACCACCGGAAGGCAAAAACATTCAGTACTTC. Translated, it gives CASSPPEGKNIQYF. The entire variable domain, with the rest obtained from reference TRBV18 and TRBJ2-4, is as follows: NAGVMQNPRHLVRRRGQEARLRCSPMKGHSHVYWYRQLPEEGLKFMVYLQKENIIDESGMPKERFSAEFPKEGPSILRIQQVVRGDSAAYFCASSPPEGKNIQYFGAGTRLSVL.

This clonotype was seen ten or more times. J is TRBJ2-7 and V is TRBV28; D perhaps matches TRBD1 (5 bases). The CDR3 is made up of 11 amino acids. Germline V gene lookup returns CDR1 MDHEN and CDR2 SYDVKM. V was clipped by 8 bases and J by 7 bases, with 12 bases between them. CDR3 sequence: CASLRRTEQYF. The CDR3 DNA reads TGTGCCAGCCTACGACGGACAGAGCAGTACTTC.

The CDR3 DNA follows: TGCGCCAGCAGCCCCCGACAGGGAAACAATCAGCCCCAGCATTTT. It yields the protein CASSPRQGNNQPQHF. The chain employs TRBV10-2 and TRBJ1-5; TRBD1 matches at 7 bases. V gave up 6 bases and J gave up 3 bases; unmatched junction bases: 8. The V gene's germline CDR1 is WSHSY and CDR2 SAAADI. The length of the CDR3 is 15 residues.

This clonotype occurred many times. This chain connects TRBV3-1 to TRBJ2-7; the match to TRBD2 covers 9 bases. The V segment lost 5 bases and the J segment 6 bases; nucleotides outside the gene matches: 11. Germline CDR1 is LGHDT and CDR2 is YNNKEL (reference sequence). This CDR3 comprises 15 residues. The chain's CDR3 is CASSLTSGVFGEQYF. The DNA of the CDR3 is TGTGCCAGCAGCTTGACTAGCGGAGTATTCGGCGAGCAGTACTTC.

This clonotype occurred a few times. This chain joins TRBV6-5 and TRBJ2-2, with a weak D call TRBD2 (5 bases). The CDR3 is 16 residues long. V was trimmed by 0 bases and J by 3 bases, leaving 11 bases between them. The V gene's germline CDR1 is MNHEY and CDR2 SVGAGI. CDR3 DNA: TGTGCCAGCAGTTACTCAAGAGGGTTGCACACCGGGGAGCTGTTTTTT. Translating it yields CASSYSRGLHTGELFF.